The 6 T cell receptor beta chains given below trace back to one sample, sequenced in a study of blood T cells in healthy people across ages. A second PCR of about 7 to 12 cycles used a sample-barcoded 5' primer and a J-beta primer mix. TCRdb re-analysed the 5' RACE reads in MiXCR, keeping a single row per CDR3 protein. Here the sample spans around 800,000 distinct CDR3 sequences, about 59% being singletons. Sequences were obtained from blood. These receptors were collected from a man aged 25-45 years in good health.

This clonotype was seen a handful of times. The chain combines TRBV7-2 with TRBJ2-4; possible D gene TRBD2, 5 bases. CDR3 size: 17 residues. Germline V gene sequence: CDR1 SGHTA, CDR2 FQGNSA. The ends were cut back, 0 bases at V and 3 bases at J, with 15 bases in the middle. The CDR3 is CASSLALRESNKNIQYF. The CDR3 bases are TGTGCCAGCAGCTTAGCGCTGAGGGAATCCAACAAAAACATTCAGTACTTC.

In the case of this clonotype: Sequence at one end of the junction differs from germline and may be a read error. The V call is TRBV20-1, the J call TRBJ2-3; D is unclear. This CDR3 is built from 15 residues. The V gene's germline CDR1 is DFQATT and CDR2 SNEGSKA (reference sequence). CDR3 protein: CGARSGLWITDTQYF. Here the CDR3 DNA reads TGCGGTGCCCGGTCTGGCCTGTGGATCACAGATACGCAGTATTTT.

The chain combines TRBV9 with TRBJ1-1, with 7 positions matching TRBD1. Germline V gene lookup returns CDR1 SGDLS and CDR2 YYNGEE. Losses at the gene ends were 3 bases for V and 1 base for J; bases not matched to a gene: 6. CDR3 length equals 15 residues. CDR3 amino acids: CASSEGRTGNTEAFF. CDR3 nucleotide sequence: TGTGCCAGCAGCGAGGGACGGACAGGGAACACTGAAGCTTTCTTT.

There are a few counts of this clonotype. The V and J genes are TRBV27 and TRBJ2-3; D may be TRBD2 (6 bases). Germline-derived CDR1 and CDR2 are MNHEY and SMNVEV (reference sequence). Trimming cost V 3 bases and J 2 bases, with 12 bases left between them. The CDR3 consists of 15 residues. The CDR3 DNA sequence: TGTGCCAGCAGTTTTCGCGGGGTCGACACAGATACGCAGTATTTT. Translating gives CASSFRGVDTDTQYF.

Ten or more counts support this clonotype. The chain employs TRBV7-2 and TRBJ2-3, with a weak D call TRBD1 (6 bases). The germline V gene encodes CDR1 SGHTA and CDR2 FQGNSA. This CDR3 has 12 residues. V was trimmed by 5 bases and J by 6 bases, leaving 9 bases between them. The CDR3 coding sequence is TGTGCCAGCAGCCTTCAGGGGGATACGCAGTATTTT. As protein: CASSLQGDTQYF.

The chain is built from TRBV11-3 and TRBJ2-7; D is undetermined. Germline CDR1 and CDR2: SGHNT and YENEEA. This CDR3 is built from 13 residues. Trimming removed 4 bases from V and 0 bases from J, with 7 bases in between. The CDR3 nucleotides are TGTGCCAGCAGCTCGCAACACTCCTACGAGCAGTACTTC. Translating gives CASSSQHSYEQYF.